The 27 T cell receptor beta chains given below trace back to one sample, sequenced in a study of shared clonotypes between healthy human individuals. In the naive CD8 group, cells lacked CD45RO and were positively selected for CCR7, so terminally differentiated effector memory CD45RA+ cells were left out. The method was immunoSEQ multiplex PCR; TCRdb's version includes in-frame clones alone and lacks a portion of them. The repertoire consists of more than 600,000 clones, with around 92% occurring once and the leading ten covering about 24%. The specimen sequenced was naive CD8+ T cells sorted from blood. All receptors derive from a man aged 25 to 45 in good health.

J is TRBJ2-1 and V is TRBV5-1; D could derive from TRBD1 or TRBD2 (5 bases each). The CDR3 contains 16 residues. V lost 0 bases and J lost 0, with 10 bases in between. The germline gives CDR1 SGHRS, CDR2 YFSETQ. This chain's CDR3 is CASSLAWGSSYNEQFF. DNA for the CDR3: TGCGCCAGCAGCTTGGCATGGGGGAGCTCCTACAATGAGCAGTTCTTC.

This sequence joins TRBV5-4 and TRBJ1-5; possible D gene TRBD1, 6 bases. The CDR3 runs to 12 residues. Germline CDR1 and CDR2: SGHNT and YYREEE (reference sequence). The V gene lost 7 bases and the J gene lost 4 bases, with 9 bases spanning the gap. CDR3 in DNA: TGTGCCAGCTCACAGGGAAATCAGCCCCAGCATTTT. Translated: CASSQGNQPQHF. The full variable domain, completed using reference TRBV5-4 and TRBJ1-5, is ETGVTQSPTHLIKTRGQQVTLRCSSQSGHNTVSWYQQALGQGPQFIFQYYREEENGRGNFPPRFSGLQFPNYSSELNVNALELDDSALYLCASSQGNQPQHFGDGTRLSIL.

The chain has TRBV7-9 and TRBJ2-7; maybe TRBD1 (5 bases). Trimming pared 3 bases from V and 2 bases from J, leaving 11 bases between. The germline CDR1 and CDR2 sequences are SEHNR and FQNEAQ (reference sequence). The CDR3 spans 14 residues. The CDR3 loop reads CASSFVPGTYEQYF. The CDR3 DNA sequence: TGTGCCAGCAGCTTCGTCCCAGGGACCTACGAGCAGTACTTC.

The rearrangement joins TRBV29-1 to TRBJ1-1; D is unclear. The CDR3 has 10 amino acids. V lost 4 bases to trimming and J lost 7 bases, with 7 bases between them. Per the germline V gene, CDR1 is SQVTM and CDR2 is ANQGSEA. Here the CDR3 DNA reads TGCAGCGTTGTGGTCGGTGAAGCTTTCTTT. This gives the protein CSVVVGEAFF.

This clone has a single count. This rearrangement joins TRBV6-6 to TRBJ2-5; weak D call: TRBD1 (6 bases). CDR3 size: 15 residues. In germline, CDR1 is MNHNY, CDR2 SVGAGI (reference sequence). The ends were cut back, 8 bases at V and 0 bases at J, with 16 bases in the middle. Written as DNA, the CDR3 is TGTGCCAGCGAGGGGGACCGCCCCTACCAAGAGACCCAGTACTTC. It is translated as CASEGDRPYQETQYF.

The genes are TRBV4-1 and TRBJ2-6; tentatively, D is TRBD1 (5 bases). In germline, CDR1 is MGHRA, CDR2 YSYEKL. This CDR3 is built from 18 residues. V lost 1 base and J lost 0, with 13 bases in between. Here the CDR3 reads CASSQGGYGYSGANVLTF. Written as DNA, the CDR3 is TGCGCCAGCAGCCAAGGGGGCTACGGCTACTCTGGGGCCAACGTCCTGACTTTC.

The genes are TRBV4-3 and TRBJ1-1; 9 bases are shared with TRBD1. The junction had 4 bases not matched to a gene; V was cut back by 1 base and J by 7 bases. This CDR3 spans 14 amino acids. Looked up from germline, CDR1 is LGHNA and CDR2 is YSLEER. The CDR3 reads CASSQGTGEFEAFF. CDR3 DNA: TGCGCCAGCAGCCAAGGGACAGGGGAATTTGAAGCTTTCTTT.

The V and J genes are TRBV9 and TRBJ1-4; 9 positions agree with TRBD1. Trimming at V came to 3 bases and at J to 8 bases, leaving 11 bases not matched to a gene. Germline lookup yields CDR1 SGDLS and CDR2 YYNGEE. This CDR3 contains 16 residues. CDR3 nucleotide sequence: TGTGCCAGCAGCGCCCTAACAGGGGGCGTTGGGGAAAAACTGTTTTTT. This translates into CASSALTGGVGEKLFF.

This chain connects TRBV21-1 to TRBJ2-1; TRBD2, as called in the table, went unchecked against the DNA. TRBV21-1 is a pseudogene segment. The CDR3 is 15 residues long. CDR3 nucleotide sequence: TGTGCCAGCAGCAACGCTAGCGGCGCCTACAATGAGCAGTTCTTC. Translation: CASSNASGAYNEQFF.

The chain has TRBV7-9 and TRBJ2-2; a possible D gene is TRBD2 (6 bases). Trimming took off 1 base at V and 7 bases at J, with 13 bases between the two ends. This CDR3 is built from 15 residues. Per germline, CDR1 SEHNR and CDR2 FQNEAQ (reference sequence). The CDR3 region is CASSLVGGRIGELFF. The DNA of the CDR3 is TGTGCCAGCAGCTTAGTAGGAGGGAGGATCGGGGAGCTGTTTTTT.

The gene calls are TRBV14 and TRBJ1-1; a possible D gene is TRBD1 (6 bases). The V and J ends lost 2 bases and 2 bases respectively, with 12 bases between them. Germline CDR1 is SGHDN and CDR2 is FVKESK. The CDR3 has 15 amino acids. The CDR3 spells CASSQRGGTNTEAFF. The CDR3 DNA reads TGTGCCAGCAGCCAAAGGGGGGGGACAAACACTGAAGCTTTCTTT.

A note on this clone: The sample carries other DNA sequences with the same CDR3. The chain has TRBV4-1 and TRBJ2-7; unclear D gene. Germline V gene data show CDR1 as MGHRA and CDR2 as YSYEKL. The CDR3 contains 13 residues. V was trimmed by 2 bases and J by 1 base, leaving 6 bases between them. The CDR3 region is CASSQTESYEQYF. DNA of the CDR3: TGCGCCAGCAGCCAAACAGAATCCTACGAGCAGTACTTC.

The chain joins TRBV25-1 to TRBJ2-5; D unclear. There are 13 residues in the CDR3. From germline, CDR1 is MGHDK and CDR2 SYGVNS. With 2 bases removed from V and 5 bases from J, the gap between germline ends came to 9 bases. Written as DNA, the CDR3 is TGTGCCAGCAGTGAAGGGCTCCCGGAGACCCAGTACTTC. It yields the protein CASSEGLPETQYF.

As to this clone: Other DNA sequences within the sample encode an identical CDR3. The rearrangement links TRBV4-1 to TRBJ1-5; no definite D call. Between the trimmed V and J ends, which lost 0 bases and 3 bases, there was a span of 9 bases. This CDR3 spans 15 amino acids. Germline CDR1 and CDR2: MGHRA and YSYEKL. The CDR3 spells CASSQDMGSNQPQHF. Here the CDR3 DNA reads TGCGCCAGCAGCCAAGACATGGGGTCCAATCAGCCCCAGCATTTT.

As to this clone: Other DNA sequences in this specimen translate into the identical CDR3. The rearrangement links TRBV28 to TRBJ1-5; no definite D call. Germline-derived CDR1 and CDR2 are MDHEN and SYDVKM. Between the trimmed V and J ends, which lost 5 bases and 4 bases, there was a span of 3 bases. The CDR3 has 11 residues. This CDR3 reads CASSLNQPQHF. The CDR3 DNA reads as TGTGCCAGCAGTCTGAATCAGCCCCAGCATTTT.

This clone was seen only once. The chain employs TRBV7-9 and TRBJ2-7; possible D gene TRBD2, 6 bases. The CDR3 spans 15 residues. Germline values: CDR1 SEHNR, CDR2 FQNEAQ (reference sequence). Trimming left V 1 base short and J 1 base short, with 11 bases between. CDR3 loop: CASSLVSGRSYEQYF. CDR3 sequence (DNA): TGTGCCAGCAGCTTAGTGTCAGGGAGGTCCTACGAGCAGTACTTC.

This clone showed up just a few times. This chain links TRBV2 with TRBJ1-2; TRBD1 matches at 10 bases. This CDR3 comprises 16 residues. Germline trimming cut 2 bases from V and 3 bases from J; bases unmatched to any gene: 6. CDR1 and CDR2 (germline): SNHLY, FYNNEI. The CDR3 spells CASSEIGTGVDYGYTF. As DNA, the CDR3 is TGTGCCAGCAGTGAAATAGGGACAGGGGTCGACTATGGCTACACCTTC.

V usage is TRBV5-1 and J usage is TRBJ2-2; 7 nucleotides match TRBD2. Germline CDR1 and CDR2: SGHRS and YFSETQ. The V segment lost 2 bases and the J segment 0 bases; nucleotides outside the gene matches: 7. This CDR3 spans 17 amino acids. The chain's CDR3 is CASSFGLADSNTGELFF. The CDR3 DNA is TGCGCCAGCAGCTTTGGCCTAGCGGACTCGAACACCGGGGAGCTGTTTTTT. Full variable domain (rest looked up from reference TRBV5-1 and TRBJ2-2): KAGVTQTPRYLIKTRGQQVTLSCSPISGHRSVSWYQQTPGQGLQFLFEYFSETQRNKGNFPGRFSGRQFSNSRSEMNVSTLELGDSALYLCASSFGLADSNTGELFFGEGSRLTVL.

This sequence joins TRBV4-1 and TRBJ2-1; 8 positions agree with TRBD2. V gave up 0 bases and J gave up 14 bases; unmatched junction bases: 18. This CDR3 contains 17 residues. CDR1 MGHRA and CDR2 YSYEKL come from the germline V gene. The CDR3 nucleotides are TGCGCCAGCAGCCAAGATCCAAGCATAGCGGGAAAGGTTGGCGAGTTCTTC. Its translation: CASSQDPSIAGKVGEFF.

As to this clone: Other nucleotide sequences in the sample specify the same CDR3. CDR3 sequence (DNA): TGTGCCAGCAGTGCAACAGATACGCAGTATTTT. Translated: CASSATDTQYF. The chain carries TRBV9 and TRBJ2-3, with unresolved D. Trimming removed 5 bases from V and 3 bases from J, with 4 bases in between. The CDR3 is 11 amino acids. Germline V CDR1 and CDR2: SGDLS, YYNGEE.

The chain uses TRBV7-8 and TRBJ2-2; 8 bases are a match to TRBD2. Germline CDR1 and CDR2: SGHVS and FQNEAQ. The V segment lost 5 bases and the J segment 5 bases; nucleotides outside the gene matches: 10. This CDR3 comprises 16 residues. The CDR3 bases are TGTGCCAGCAGCACCTGGCTAGCGGGCAAGACCGGGGAGCTGTTTTTT. This translates into CASSTWLAGKTGELFF.

This clone was counted a few times. This chain connects TRBV6-6 to TRBJ2-7, with D possibly matching TRBD1 (6 bases). V lost 4 bases, J lost 7 bases, and 17 bases lay in between. Germline V gene lookup returns CDR1 MNHNY and CDR2 SVGAGI (reference sequence). This CDR3 region has 14 residues. The CDR3 loop reads CASSSFDRMEEQYF. The CDR3, as DNA: TGTGCCAGCAGTTCATTCGACAGGATGGAAGAGCAGTACTTC.

This clone was seen a single time. The rearrangement links TRBV4-2 to TRBJ1-4; D remains ambiguous. V gave up 6 bases and J gave up 3 bases, with 20 bases separating them. Germline values: CDR1 LGHNA, CDR2 YNFKEQ. The CDR3 contains 17 residues. DNA for the CDR3: TGTGCCAGCAGGGACCAAGATGGAGCATTAGCTAATGAAAAACTGTTTTTT. Amino acid sequence: CASRDQDGALANEKLFF.

The rearrangement joins TRBV5-1 to TRBJ2-7, with 8 nucleotides matching TRBD2. CDR3 size: 14 residues. The germline CDR1 and CDR2 sequences are SGHRS and YFSETQ. Trimming cost V 4 bases and J 3 bases; bases outside gene matches: 6. CDR3 DNA: TGCGCCAGCAGCACCGGACTAGCTAACTACGAGCAGTACTTC. Protein: CASSTGLANYEQYF.

V gene TRBV9 combines with J gene TRBJ2-1; D is unclear. Germline V gives CDR1 SGDLS, CDR2 YYNGEE. The V gene lost 0 bases and the J gene lost 5 bases, with 9 bases spanning the gap. The CDR3 totals 14 residues. CDR3 sequence reads: CASSVGGNNNEQFF. CDR3 DNA sequence: TGTGCCAGCAGCGTAGGTGGGAATAACAATGAGCAGTTCTTC.

This rearrangement joins TRBV18 to TRBJ1-2, with D uncertain. Trimming took 3 bases from V and 6 from J, leaving 26 bases between them. The CDR3 totals 18 residues. Germline CDR1 KGHSH, CDR2 LQKENI. CDR3 nucleotides: TGTGCCAGCTCACCTCCGGGTAGGGAAGGAATTCTGATTAATGGCTACACCTTC. It specifies CASSPPGREGILINGYTF.

The chain joins TRBV7-6 to TRBJ2-7; D is unresolved. Germline CDR1 reads SGHVS; CDR2 reads FNYEAQ. The germline V and J ends were trimmed by 1 base and 3 bases, with 13 bases remaining between them. This CDR3 has 15 amino acids. In DNA, the CDR3 is TGTGCCAGCAGCTTAGAGGCAGGAGACAACTACGAGCAGTACTTC. Its protein product is CASSLEAGDNYEQYF.